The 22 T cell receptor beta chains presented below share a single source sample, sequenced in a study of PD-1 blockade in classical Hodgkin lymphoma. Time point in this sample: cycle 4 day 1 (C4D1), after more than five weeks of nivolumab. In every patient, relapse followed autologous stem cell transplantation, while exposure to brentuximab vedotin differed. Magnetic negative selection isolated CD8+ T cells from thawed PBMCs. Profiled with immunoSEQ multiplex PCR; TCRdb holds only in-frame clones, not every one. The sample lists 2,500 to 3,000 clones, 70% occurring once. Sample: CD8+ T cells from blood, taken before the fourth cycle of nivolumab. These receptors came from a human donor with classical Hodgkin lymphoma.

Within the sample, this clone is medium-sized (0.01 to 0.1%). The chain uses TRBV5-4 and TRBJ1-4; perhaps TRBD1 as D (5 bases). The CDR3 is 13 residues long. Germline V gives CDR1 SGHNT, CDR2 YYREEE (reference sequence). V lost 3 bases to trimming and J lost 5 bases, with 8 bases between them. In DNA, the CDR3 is TGTGCCAGCAGCTACACAGGAAATGAAAAACTGTTTTTT. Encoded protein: CASSYTGNEKLFF.

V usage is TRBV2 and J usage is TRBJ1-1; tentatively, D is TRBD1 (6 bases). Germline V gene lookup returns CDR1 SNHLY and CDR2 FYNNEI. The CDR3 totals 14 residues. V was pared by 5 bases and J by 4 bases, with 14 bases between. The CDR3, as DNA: TGTGCCAGCAGTCTGGCAGGGGTGATCACTGAAGCTTTCTTT. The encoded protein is CASSLAGVITEAFF.

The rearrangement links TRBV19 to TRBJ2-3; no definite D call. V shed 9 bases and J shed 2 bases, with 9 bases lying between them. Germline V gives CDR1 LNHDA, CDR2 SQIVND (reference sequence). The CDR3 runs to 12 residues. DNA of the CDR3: TGTGCCAGATACGACTCCACAGATACGCAGTATTTT. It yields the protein CARYDSTDTQYF.

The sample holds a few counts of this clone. CDR3 sequence reads: CASSLVGGRGEQYF. In nucleotides, the CDR3 is TGTGCCAGCAGCTTAGTCGGGGGGCGCGGCGAGCAGTACTTC. The rearrangement uses TRBV7-8 and TRBJ2-7, with a weak D call TRBD2 (7 bases). Trimming stripped 1 base from V and 6 bases from J, with 13 bases between. The CDR3 has 14 residues. The germline gives CDR1 SGHVS, CDR2 FQNEAQ.

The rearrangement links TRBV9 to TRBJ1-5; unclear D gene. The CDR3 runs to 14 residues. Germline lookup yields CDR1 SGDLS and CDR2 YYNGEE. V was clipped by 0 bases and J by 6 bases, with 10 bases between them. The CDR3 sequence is CASSVGGAGQPQHF. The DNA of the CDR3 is TGTGCCAGCAGCGTAGGAGGAGCAGGTCAGCCCCAGCATTTT. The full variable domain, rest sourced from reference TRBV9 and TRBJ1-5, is DSGVTQTPKHLITATGQRVTLRCSPRSGDLSVYWYQQSLDQGLQFLIQYYNGEERAKGNILERFSAQQFPDLHSELNLSSLELGDSALYFCASSVGGAGQPQHFGDGTRLSIL.

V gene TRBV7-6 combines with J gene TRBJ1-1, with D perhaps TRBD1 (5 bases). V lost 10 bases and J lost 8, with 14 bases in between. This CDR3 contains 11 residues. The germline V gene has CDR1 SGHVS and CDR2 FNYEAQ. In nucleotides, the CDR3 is TGTGCCATCAATCGGGGGATGGAAGCTTTCTTT. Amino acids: CAINRGMEAFF. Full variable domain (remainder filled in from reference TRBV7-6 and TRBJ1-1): GAGVSQSPRYKVTKRGQDVALRCDPISGHVSLYWYRQALGQGPEFLTYFNYEAQQDKSGLPNDRFSAERPEGSISTLTIQRTEQRDSAMYRCAINRGMEAFFGQGTRLTVV.

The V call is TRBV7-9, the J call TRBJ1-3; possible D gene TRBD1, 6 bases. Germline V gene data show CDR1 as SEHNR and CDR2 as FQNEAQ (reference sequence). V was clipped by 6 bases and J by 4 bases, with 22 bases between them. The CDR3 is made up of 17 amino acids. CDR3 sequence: CASRARDTLLFGNTIYF. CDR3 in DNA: TGTGCCAGCAGGGCCCGGGACACCCTACTTTTCGGAAACACCATATATTTT.

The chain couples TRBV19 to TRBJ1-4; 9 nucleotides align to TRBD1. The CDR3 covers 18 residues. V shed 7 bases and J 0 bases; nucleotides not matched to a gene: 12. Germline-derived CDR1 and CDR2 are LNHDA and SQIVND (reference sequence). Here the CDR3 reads CASMGRDREVATNEKLFF. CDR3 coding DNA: TGTGCCAGTATGGGGCGGGACAGGGAGGTTGCAACTAATGAAAAACTGTTTTTT.

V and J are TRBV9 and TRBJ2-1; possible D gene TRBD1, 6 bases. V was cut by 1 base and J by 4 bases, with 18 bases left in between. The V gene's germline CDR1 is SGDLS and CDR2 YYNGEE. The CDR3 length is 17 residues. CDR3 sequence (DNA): TGTGCCAGCAGCGTATCCACAGGGATGATCAAGTACAATGAGCAGTTCTTC. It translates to CASSVSTGMIKYNEQFF.

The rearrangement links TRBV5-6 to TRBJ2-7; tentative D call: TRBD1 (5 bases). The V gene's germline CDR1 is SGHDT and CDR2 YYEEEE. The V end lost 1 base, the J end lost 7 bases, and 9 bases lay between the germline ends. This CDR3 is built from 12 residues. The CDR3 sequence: CASSLYRLEQYF. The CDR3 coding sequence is TGTGCCAGCAGCTTGTACAGGCTTGAGCAGTACTTC.

In nucleotides, the CDR3 is TGTGCCAGCAGCTTAGGAGGGGGGGCCTCCTACGAGCAGTACTTC. Protein sequence: CASSLGGGASYEQYF. V gene TRBV7-2 combines with J gene TRBJ2-7; tentatively, D is TRBD2 (7 bases). V was cut by 1 base and J by 0 bases, with 10 bases left in between. The CDR3 spans 15 residues. Germline V CDR1 and CDR2: SGHTA, FQGNSA.

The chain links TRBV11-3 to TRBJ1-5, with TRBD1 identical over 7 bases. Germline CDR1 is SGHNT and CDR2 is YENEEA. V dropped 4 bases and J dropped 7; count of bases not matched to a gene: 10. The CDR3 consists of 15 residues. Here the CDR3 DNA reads TGTGCCAGCAGCTCCCTCACAGGGGAGAGCCAGCCCCAGCATTTT. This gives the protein CASSSLTGESQPQHF.

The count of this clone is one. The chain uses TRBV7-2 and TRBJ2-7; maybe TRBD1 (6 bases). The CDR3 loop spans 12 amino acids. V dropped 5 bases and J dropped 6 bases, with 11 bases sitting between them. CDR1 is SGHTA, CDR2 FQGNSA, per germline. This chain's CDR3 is CASSVTGSEQYF. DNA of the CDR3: TGTGCCAGCAGCGTTACAGGGAGCGAGCAGTACTTC.

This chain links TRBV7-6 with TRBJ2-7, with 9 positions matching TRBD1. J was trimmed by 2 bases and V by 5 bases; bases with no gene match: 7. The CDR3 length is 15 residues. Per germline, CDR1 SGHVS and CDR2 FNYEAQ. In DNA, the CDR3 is TGTGCCAGCAGCCTAGGGACAGGGTGGACCTACGAGCAGTACTTC. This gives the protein CASSLGTGWTYEQYF.

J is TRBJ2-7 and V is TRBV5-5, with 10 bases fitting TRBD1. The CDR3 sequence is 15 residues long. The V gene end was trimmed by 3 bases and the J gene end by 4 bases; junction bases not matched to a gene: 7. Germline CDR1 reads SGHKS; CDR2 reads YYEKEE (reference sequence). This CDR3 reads CASSWAGTGEYEQYF. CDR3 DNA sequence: TGTGCCAGCAGCTGGGCCGGGACAGGGGAATACGAGCAGTACTTC.

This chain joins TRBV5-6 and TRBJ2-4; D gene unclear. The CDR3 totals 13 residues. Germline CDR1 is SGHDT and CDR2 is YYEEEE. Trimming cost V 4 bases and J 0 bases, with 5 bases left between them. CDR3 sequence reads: CASSLLAKNIQYF. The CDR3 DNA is TGTGCCAGCAGCCTTTTAGCCAAAAACATTCAGTACTTC.

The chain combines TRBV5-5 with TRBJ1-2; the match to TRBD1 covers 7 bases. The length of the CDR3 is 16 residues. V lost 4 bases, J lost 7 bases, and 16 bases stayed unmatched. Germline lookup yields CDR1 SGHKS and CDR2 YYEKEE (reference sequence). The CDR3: CASSQFNLDRAAGYTF. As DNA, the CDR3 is TGTGCCAGCAGCCAATTCAACCTAGACAGGGCGGCTGGCTACACCTTC.

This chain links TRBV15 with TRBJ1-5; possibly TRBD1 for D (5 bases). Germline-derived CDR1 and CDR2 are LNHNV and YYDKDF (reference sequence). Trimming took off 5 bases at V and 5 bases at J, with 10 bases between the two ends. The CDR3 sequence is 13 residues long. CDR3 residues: CATSQGTDQPQHF. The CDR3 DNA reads TGTGCCACCAGCCAAGGGACGGATCAGCCCCAGCATTTT.

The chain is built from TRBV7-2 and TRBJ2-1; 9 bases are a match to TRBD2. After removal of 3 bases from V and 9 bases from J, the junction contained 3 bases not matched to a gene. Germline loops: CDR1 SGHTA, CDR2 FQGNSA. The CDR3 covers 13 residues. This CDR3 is CASSFAGGFEQFF. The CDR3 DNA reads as TGTGCCAGCAGCTTTGCGGGGGGGTTTGAGCAGTTCTTC. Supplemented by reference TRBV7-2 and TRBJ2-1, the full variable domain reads GAGVSQSPSNKVTEKGKDVELRCDPISGHTALYWYRQSLGQGLEFLIYFQGNSAPDKSGLPSDRFSAERTGGSVSTLTIQRTQQEDSAVYLCASSFAGGFEQFFGPGTRLTVL.

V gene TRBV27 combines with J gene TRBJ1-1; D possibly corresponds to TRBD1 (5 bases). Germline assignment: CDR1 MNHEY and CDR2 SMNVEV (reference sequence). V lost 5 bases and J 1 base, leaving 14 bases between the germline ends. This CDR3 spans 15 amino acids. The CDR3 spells CASSNQGDANTEAFF. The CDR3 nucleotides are TGTGCCAGCAGTAACCAGGGAGATGCGAACACTGAAGCTTTCTTT.

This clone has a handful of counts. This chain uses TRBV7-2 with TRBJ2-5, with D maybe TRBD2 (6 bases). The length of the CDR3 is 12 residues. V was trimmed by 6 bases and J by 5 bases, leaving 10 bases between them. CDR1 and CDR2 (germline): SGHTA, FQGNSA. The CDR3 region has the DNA TGTGCCAGCAGGGAGGGGTCGGAGACCCAGTACTTC. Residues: CASREGSETQYF.

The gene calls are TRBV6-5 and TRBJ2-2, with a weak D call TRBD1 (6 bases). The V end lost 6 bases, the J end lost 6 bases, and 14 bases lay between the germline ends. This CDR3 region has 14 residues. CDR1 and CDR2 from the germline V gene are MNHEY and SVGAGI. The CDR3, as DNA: TGTGCCAGCAGCTCAGCAGGGGATCCCGGGGAGCTGTTTTTT. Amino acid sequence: CASSSAGDPGELFF.